This TCR beta chain was profiled in a study of identical twins. Study outcomes and limitations: The abundant beta clonotypes from cord blood had fewer insertions, and memory repertoires had none of this.

Through template switching, a universal primer site was introduced, and the cDNA contained unique molecular identifiers. TCRdb independently ran MiXCR on the 5' RACE reads; one entry per CDR3 protein. The sample has about 150,000 distinct CDR3 sequences, roughly 3.3% seen once. At least ten counts were recorded for this clonotype. Its target is not known. Germline V lookup: CDR1 MDHEN, CDR2 SYDVKM. This CDR3 region has 19 residues. J lost 0 bases, V lost 4 bases, and 11 bases had no gene match. The material sequenced was memory T cells sorted from blood. This TCR was recovered from a man between 18 and 29 years old in good health. This chain links TRBV28 with TRBJ2-3, with 12 bases fitting TRBD2. DNA for the CDR3: TGTGCCAGCAGTTATTCTAGCGGGAGGGCCCGAGATAGCACAGATACGCAGTATTTT. This gives the protein CASSYSSGRARDSTDTQYF.